This T cell receptor beta chain was profiled in a study of blood T cell repertoires in COVID-19. The CDR3 covers 17 residues. In germline, CDR1 is KGHSH, CDR2 LQKENI. With 3 bases clipped from V and 3 bases from J, the junction kept 12 bases outside the gene matches. The protocol was immunoSEQ multiplex PCR, while the TCRdb copy is restricted to in-frame clones and leaves out a portion. The sample comprises 150,000 to 200,000 clones, more than 75% of which are singletons, and about 6.6% rests with the top ten. This receptor was identified in a woman aged 45-60 years who had recovered from COVID-19. The chain uses TRBV18 and TRBJ2-7; the match to TRBD2 covers 9 bases. Sequenced input: PBMCs or T cells enriched from blood (not recorded which). The CDR3 here is CASSPVRGGAAFYEQYF. In nucleotides, the CDR3 is TGTGCCAGCTCACCCGTCCGCGGGGGGGCGGCGTTCTACGAGCAGTACTTC.